This TCR beta chain was documented in a study of cytomegalovirus exposure and HLA in healthy donors. Per the germline V gene, CDR1 is MNHEY and CDR2 is SMNVEV (reference sequence). There are 15 residues in the CDR3. With V trimmed by 4 bases and J by 3 bases, 4 bases remained unmatched. In the PCR, 60 Vbeta and 13 Jbeta primers were used. The data were produced by immunoSEQ multiplex PCR, yet TCRdb's version contains in-frame clones alone and is incomplete. The repertoire holds roughly 200,000 clones, with approximately 81% as singletons. A word on this clone: Its antigen is undetermined.

Study outcomes and limitations: Other equally common chains were less clonally expanded than HLA-associated TCR beta chains, a later analysis showed. An analysis was carried out later, and it reportedly showed fewer N-insertions in an Asian-associated ancestry cluster than the approximately 670-donor mean. Accurate HLA-A and HLA-B prediction from TCR beta sequences was reported for most subjects. HLA alleles showed associations with fewer than 20,000 TCR beta sequences in a later analysis, at a 0.05 false discovery rate.

This sequence was found in a man aged 25-40 years in good health and CMV-seronegative. V and J are TRBV27 and TRBJ2-1; 9 bases line up with TRBD2. The sequencing sample was made of PBMCs. The CDR3 reads CASSSGTSNYNEQFF. For the CDR3, the DNA is TGTGCCAGCAGTTCCGGGACTAGCAACTACAATGAGCAGTTCTTC.